This T cell receptor beta chain was recovered during a study of blood T cell repertoires in COVID-19. Study-wide background: Specimens from acute and convalescent COVID-19 originated in the United States, Italy and Spain. The cDNA or gDNA used as material had been derived from T cells, B-cell-depleted T cells, or PBMCs.

How the authors handled the data: Reference gene primers were amplified, and this amplification served to estimate nucleated cell counts. Clones were sequenced by immunoSEQ multiplex PCR, and TCRdb holds only the in-frame ones, with some missing. V, J and clone size derive from that table, while D and trimming were established from the DNA sequence. The sample lists around 200,000 clones, approximately 81% occurring once. This CDR3 is built from 14 residues. The germline gives CDR1 SGHTA, CDR2 FQGNSA. Deletions cut 1 base from V and 7 bases from J, with 13 bases between. The sequence was obtained from a woman of 80 years or more with acute or convalescent COVID-19. This chain connects TRBV7-2 to TRBJ1-2, with a possible D match to TRBD1 (5 bases). Sequenced sample: peripheral blood. CDR3 DNA sequence: TGTGCCAGCAGCTTAGTGCGGGGACCGGGTGGCTACACCTTC. This translates into CASSLVRGPGGYTF. The full variable domain, with the rest looked up from reference TRBV7-2 and TRBJ1-2, is GAGVSQSPSNKVTEKGKDVELRCDPISGHTALYWYRQSLGQGLEFLIYFQGNSAPDKSGLPSDRFSAERTGGSVSTLTIQRTQQEDSAVYLCASSLVRGPGGYTFGSGTRLTVV.